Listed here are 22 T cell receptor beta chains from one sample, sequenced in a study of CD8 T cells in ankylosing spondylitis. No antigen has been identified for these receptors. MiXCR, applied by TCRdb to the 5' RACE reads, yields one record per CDR3 protein. The sample carries 450,000 to 550,000 distinct CDR3 sequences, over 4% recorded once. Findings of the study overall: Among TCR beta sequences, a motif of eight highly homologous variants appeared characteristic of ankylosing spondylitis blood.

The sample comprised blood, either unsorted or a sorted T cell fraction (not recorded which). Receptors originate from a male donor with ankylosing spondylitis.

This clonotype appeared many times. The rearrangement uses TRBV7-2 and TRBJ1-3, with a possible D match to TRBD1 (6 bases). The CDR3 runs to 14 residues. The V end was cut by 5 bases, the J end by 2 bases, with 10 bases between. Germline lookup yields CDR1 SGHTA and CDR2 FQGNSA. DNA for the CDR3: TGTGCCAGCAGCCCCGGGACACCTGGAAACACCATATATTTT. Protein product: CASSPGTPGNTIYF.

This chain connects TRBV12-3 or TRBV12-4 to TRBJ1-5; weak D call: TRBD1 (5 bases). The V end was cut by 5 bases, the J end by 3 bases, with 11 bases between. The CDR3 is 14 residues long. CDR3 sequence reads: CASSRDGLNQPQHF. The CDR3 region has the DNA TGTGCCAGCAGTCGGGACGGACTCAATCAGCCCCAGCATTTT.

As for this clonotype: This may arise from a read error, as a much more abundant clone is one base away. The chain joins TRBV20-1 to TRBJ2-1; maybe TRBD2 (5 bases). V lost 3 bases, J lost 4 bases, and 13 bases lay in between. Germline V gene lookup returns CDR1 DFQATT and CDR2 SNEGSKA (reference sequence). The CDR3 has 14 amino acids. The CDR3 region is CSASLGRTYNEQFF. The DNA for the CDR3 is TGCAGTGCTAGTCTAGGGAGAACATACAATGAGCAGTTCTTC.

This clonotype was picked up many times. CDR3 protein: CASSLTVEKTQYF. In nucleotides, the CDR3 is TGTGCCAGCAGCCTAACCGTCGAGAAGACCCAGTACTTC. The chain has TRBV12-3 or TRBV12-4 and TRBJ2-5; no clear D. With 6 bases removed from V and 6 bases from J, the gap between germline ends came to 14 bases. The CDR3 is 13 amino acids.

This clonotype was seen at least ten times. The chain joins TRBV29-1 to TRBJ2-7, with D perhaps TRBD1 or TRBD2 (6 bases each). This CDR3 has 14 amino acids. The V gene's germline CDR1 is SQVTM and CDR2 ANQGSEA. The ends were cut back, 4 bases at V and 4 bases at J, with 17 bases in the middle. Here the CDR3 reads CSVAGGQGTYEQYF. The CDR3 DNA is TGCAGCGTTGCCGGGGGACAAGGGACTTACGAGCAGTACTTC.

This rearrangement joins TRBV7-2 to TRBJ2-2; D is perhaps TRBD1 (6 bases). The CDR3 covers 15 residues. V was cut by 5 bases and J by 6 bases, with 16 bases left in between. Germline V gives CDR1 SGHTA, CDR2 FQGNSA. The CDR3: CASSGAQGFAGELFF. The CDR3, as DNA: TGTGCCAGCAGCGGGGCACAGGGCTTCGCCGGGGAGCTGTTTTTT.

This clonotype was recorded many times. CDR3 bases: TGTGCCTGGAAGGGGAGGGCCTTCTATGGCTACACCTTC. It translates to CAWKGRAFYGYTF. The rearrangement links TRBV30 to TRBJ1-2; TRBD1 is a possible D gene (5 bases). V lost 4 bases and J lost 4, with 13 bases in between. The CDR3 spans 13 residues. Per germline, CDR1 GTSNPN and CDR2 SVGIG (reference sequence).

In this sample, this clonotype turned up many times. The V call is TRBV3-1, the J call TRBJ2-1; 11 bases agree with TRBD2. Germline trimming cut 5 bases from V and 5 bases from J; bases unmatched to any gene: 5. Germline CDR1 reads LGHDT; CDR2 reads YNNKEL (reference sequence). The CDR3 sequence is 15 residues long. CDR3 sequence (DNA): TGTGCCAGCAGCACACCGGGACTAGCGGACAATGAGCAGTTCTTC. This gives the protein CASSTPGLADNEQFF.

This clonotype was found many times. In nucleotides, the CDR3 is TGTGCCACCAGTGATGACGGTAACTATGGCTACACCTTC. This encodes CATSDDGNYGYTF. The rearrangement joins TRBV24-1 to TRBJ1-2; no clear D gene. Trimming stripped 3 bases from V and 1 base from J, with 5 bases between. Germline V gene sequence: CDR1 KGHDR, CDR2 SFDVKD. This CDR3 is 13 amino acids long.

This clonotype was picked up a small number of times. The chain has TRBV18 and TRBJ1-1; 7 nucleotides align to TRBD1. The CDR3 spans 13 residues. Germline CDR1 KGHSH, CDR2 LQKENI. With 4 bases clipped from V and 4 bases from J, the junction kept 3 bases outside the gene matches. The CDR3 DNA sequence: TGTGCCAGCTCACAGGGGGCCTTCACTGAAGCTTTCTTT. It is translated as CASSQGAFTEAFF.

The sample holds many counts of this clonotype. The J gene is TRBJ1-6, the V gene TRBV15, with D unclear. The V gene's germline CDR1 is LNHNV and CDR2 YYDKDF (reference sequence). V dropped 1 base and J dropped 2 bases, with 6 bases sitting between them. CDR3 length: 15 amino acids. The CDR3 spells CATSRVGTYNSPLHF. The CDR3 DNA sequence: TGTGCCACCAGCAGAGTGGGCACCTATAATTCACCCCTCCACTTT.

This clonotype was found many times. This chain joins TRBV6-4 and TRBJ2-1; 7 nucleotides match TRBD1. Per the germline V gene, CDR1 is MRHNA and CDR2 is SNTAGT. The CDR3 has 14 amino acids. The ends lost 2 bases at V and 8 bases at J; junction bases unmatched: 6. CDR3 in DNA: TGTGCCAGCAGTGACAGGGGGCTCTCGGATGAGCAGTTCTTC. Translating it yields CASSDRGLSDEQFF.

This clonotype was recorded many times. This chain joins TRBV20-1 and TRBJ2-3; the match to TRBD2 covers 7 bases. J was trimmed by 5 bases and V by 6 bases; bases with no gene match: 11. CDR1 is DFQATT and CDR2 is SNEGSKA in the germline V gene (reference sequence). The length of the CDR3 is 14 residues. CDR3 region: CSAFRAGLLDTQYF. The CDR3 DNA reads as TGCAGTGCCTTCCGGGCGGGACTATTAGATACGCAGTATTTT.

This clonotype was detected ten times or more. This chain connects TRBV7-3 to TRBJ2-1; the match to TRBD1 covers 7 bases. The CDR3 loop spans 16 amino acids. CDR1 is SGHTA and CDR2 is FQGTGA in the germline V gene. The trim removed 5 bases at V and 0 bases at J, leaving 7 bases unmatched. Written as DNA, the CDR3 is TGTGCCAGCAGCCAACCACAGGGGAGCTCCTACAATGAGCAGTTCTTC. It specifies CASSQPQGSSYNEQFF. Complete variable domain (other parts from reference TRBV7-3 and TRBJ2-1): GAGVSQTPSNKVTEKGKYVELRCDPISGHTALYWYRQSLGQGPEFLIYFQGTGAADDSGLPNDRFFAVRPEGSVSTLKIQRTERGDSAVYLCASSQPQGSSYNEQFFGPGTRLTVL.

This clonotype appeared many times. This chain connects TRBV7-9 to TRBJ1-1; weak D call: TRBD1 (5 bases). The germline CDR1 and CDR2 sequences are SEHNR and FQNEAQ (reference sequence). The CDR3 extends over 15 amino acids. V gave up 3 bases and J gave up 0 bases, with 11 bases separating them. As DNA, the CDR3 is TGTGCCAGCAGCTTCCAGGGTTTTTTGAACACTGAAGCTTTCTTT. Translating it yields CASSFQGFLNTEAFF.

This clonotype was found many times. CDR3 residues: CATSRDQGVNGYTF. Written as DNA, the CDR3 is TGTGCCACCAGCAGAGATCAAGGGGTAAATGGCTACACCTTC. The chain combines TRBV15 with TRBJ1-2; tentatively, D is TRBD1 (5 bases). V was cut by 0 bases and J by 6 bases, with 11 bases left in between. Germline assignment: CDR1 LNHNV and CDR2 YYDKDF (reference sequence). This CDR3 spans 14 amino acids.

In this sample, this clonotype turned up many times. The genes are TRBV20-1 and TRBJ1-5; possible D gene TRBD1, 5 bases. The CDR3 contains 14 residues. The ends were cut back, 3 bases at V and 0 bases at J, with 9 bases in the middle. From germline, CDR1 is DFQATT and CDR2 SNEGSKA (reference sequence). The CDR3 DNA follows: TGCAGTGCTAGTCGGGGACCTAGCAATCAGCCCCAGCATTTT. Translated, it gives CSASRGPSNQPQHF.

This clonotype came up many times. The gene calls are TRBV27 and TRBJ2-2, with no clear D. Germline CDR1 MNHEY, CDR2 SMNVEV (reference sequence). V was cut by 6 bases and J by 5 bases, with 13 bases left in between. The CDR3 is made up of 14 amino acids. The CDR3 reads CASRPRSLTGELFF. CDR3 bases: TGTGCCAGCAGGCCCCGGAGTCTTACCGGGGAGCTGTTTTTT.

Many counts were recorded for this clonotype. The chain is built from TRBV7-8 and TRBJ2-7; 8 bases are a match to TRBD2. The CDR3 is 16 residues long. V trimming: 4 bases; J trimming: 2 bases; junction bases outside the gene matches: 10. Germline CDR1 is SGHVS and CDR2 is FQNEAQ. CDR3 sequence reads: CASSSDSGTSPYEQYF. The CDR3 bases are TGTGCCAGCAGCTCCGACTCCGGGACTAGTCCCTACGAGCAGTACTTC.

This clonotype was recorded many times. The chain carries TRBV5-1 and TRBJ2-7, with TRBD2 identical over 11 bases. Trimming took 4 bases from V and 2 from J; bases not matched to a gene: 5. Germline CDR1 is SGHRS and CDR2 is YFSETQ. This CDR3 contains 15 residues. DNA for the CDR3: TGCGCCAGCAGCATAGGACTAGCGGGCCCCTACGAGCAGTACTTC. Translated, it gives CASSIGLAGPYEQYF.

This clonotype was counted many times. V is TRBV20-1 and J is TRBJ2-3; unclear D gene. The CDR3 is made up of 15 amino acids. The ends were cut back, 5 bases at V and 0 bases at J, with 15 bases in the middle. CDR1 is DFQATT and CDR2 is SNEGSKA in the germline V gene (reference sequence). As DNA, the CDR3 is TGCAGTGCTGGGATTGGGCCGGAGAGCACAGATACGCAGTATTTT. Amino acids: CSAGIGPESTDTQYF.

V and J are TRBV7-3 and TRBJ2-3; D tentatively fits TRBD1 or TRBD2 (5 bases each). The V gene lost 1 base and the J gene lost 1 base, with 9 bases spanning the gap. The germline gives CDR1 SGHTA, CDR2 FQGTGA. The CDR3 length is 15 residues. The CDR3 protein is CASSLSGGCTDTQYF. The CDR3 DNA follows: TGTGCCAGCAGCTTAAGTGGGGGATGCACAGATACGCAGTATTTT.